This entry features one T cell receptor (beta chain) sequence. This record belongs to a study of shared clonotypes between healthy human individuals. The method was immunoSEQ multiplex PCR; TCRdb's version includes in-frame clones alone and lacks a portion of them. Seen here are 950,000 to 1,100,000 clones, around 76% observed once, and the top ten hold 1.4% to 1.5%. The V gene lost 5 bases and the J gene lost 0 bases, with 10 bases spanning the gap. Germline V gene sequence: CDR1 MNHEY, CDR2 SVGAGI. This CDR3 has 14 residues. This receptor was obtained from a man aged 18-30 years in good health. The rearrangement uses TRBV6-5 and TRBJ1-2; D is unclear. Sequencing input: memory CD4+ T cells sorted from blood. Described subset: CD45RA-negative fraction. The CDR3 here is CASSREASNYGYTF. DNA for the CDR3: TGTGCCAGCAGTCGAGAGGCCTCTAACTATGGCTACACCTTC.